The 27 T cell receptor beta chains given below trace back to one sample, sequenced in a study of blood T cell repertoires in COVID-19. Data came from immunoSEQ multiplex PCR; TCRdb stores just in-frame clones and leaves some out. The sample shows more than 400,000 clones, about 90% of them seen only once. The sequenced sample consisted of PBMCs or T cells enriched from blood (not recorded which). These receptors were taken from a man aged 18 to 30 who had recovered from COVID-19.

The chain combines TRBV27 with TRBJ1-1; D not resolved. Germline V gives CDR1 MNHEY, CDR2 SMNVEV (reference sequence). The CDR3 is made up of 15 amino acids. V lost 4 bases, J lost 5 bases, and 17 bases lay in between. The chain's CDR3 is CASSSRMGRGTEAFF. Here the CDR3 DNA reads TGTGCCAGCAGTTCACGGATGGGCCGGGGAACTGAAGCTTTCTTT.

The V and J genes are TRBV28 and TRBJ1-5; D is unclear. V lost 3 bases, J lost 9 bases, and 9 bases lay in between. The CDR3 contains 12 residues. Germline CDR1 reads MDHEN; CDR2 reads SYDVKM. The DNA of the CDR3 is TGTGCCAGCAGTTTTTCGGAGGTGCCCCAGCATTTT. It yields the protein CASSFSEVPQHF.

The V and J genes are TRBV10-3 and TRBJ2-7; tentative D call: TRBD2 (6 bases). The V gene's germline CDR1 is ENHRY and CDR2 SYGVKD. CDR3 length: 14 residues. V lost 7 bases, J lost 0 bases, and 13 bases lay in between. In DNA, the CDR3 is TGTGCCATCAATAGCGGCCGTAGCTCCTACGAGCAGTACTTC. Translating gives CAINSGRSSYEQYF.

The chain is built from TRBV5-1 and TRBJ2-3, with 9 bases that match TRBD2. The germline gives CDR1 SGHRS, CDR2 YFSETQ. The CDR3 consists of 18 residues. V gave up 0 bases and J gave up 8 bases; unmatched junction bases: 16. The CDR3 here is CASSLASVVGGGAPTQYF. Here the CDR3 DNA reads TGCGCCAGCAGCTTGGCTAGTGTGGTCGGCGGGGGGGCCCCTACGCAGTATTTT.

The chain joins TRBV6-5 to TRBJ1-2, with 9 bases that match TRBD1. Trimming cost V 5 bases and J 10 bases; bases outside gene matches: 8. The CDR3 totals 13 residues. CDR1 is MNHEY and CDR2 is SVGAGI in the germline V gene. DNA of the CDR3: TGTGCCAGCAGTAACCCGACAGGGGGTGACTACACCTTC. This gives the protein CASSNPTGGDYTF.

The rearrangement uses TRBV11-3 and TRBJ1-6; D gene ambiguous. The CDR3 is made up of 15 amino acids. Trimming shortened V by 1 base and J by 7 bases, and 11 bases separated the two germline ends. Germline-derived CDR1 and CDR2 are SGHNT and YENEEA. The CDR3 sequence is CASSLVETVNSPLHF. CDR3 bases: TGTGCCAGCAGCTTAGTAGAAACAGTAAATTCACCCCTCCACTTT.

The chain has TRBV5-4 and TRBJ2-2, with 8 bases lining up with TRBD2. Trimming at V came to 4 bases and at J to 3 bases, leaving 14 bases not matched to a gene. Per the germline V gene, CDR1 is SGHNT and CDR2 is YYREEE (reference sequence). The CDR3 sequence is 18 residues long. In DNA form, the CDR3 reads TGTGCCAGCAGCGAACCCGGGACTAGGGGCCCACACACCGGGGAGCTGTTTTTT. It is translated as CASSEPGTRGPHTGELFF.

The chain combines TRBV28 with TRBJ1-2; D uncertain. V shed 4 bases and J shed 1 base, with 7 bases lying between them. CDR3 size: 13 residues. Germline V gene lookup returns CDR1 MDHEN and CDR2 SYDVKM. CDR3 DNA: TGTGCCAGCAGTTCACACCTTAACTATGGCTACACCTTC. Protein: CASSSHLNYGYTF.

This rearrangement joins TRBV5-1 to TRBJ2-1; maybe TRBD1 (6 bases). This CDR3 has 12 amino acids. Germline-derived CDR1 and CDR2 are SGHRS and YFSETQ. V was cut by 2 bases and J by 14 bases, with 14 bases left in between. The CDR3 loop is CASSLDRNPEFF. The CDR3 DNA reads TGCGCCAGCAGCTTAGACAGGAACCCGGAGTTCTTC.

The V and J genes are TRBV7-3 and TRBJ1-1, with D possibly matching TRBD1 (5 bases). The CDR3 consists of 15 residues. The V and J ends lost 0 bases and 0 bases respectively, with 8 bases between them. Germline V gene sequence: CDR1 SGHTA, CDR2 FQGTGA. The CDR3 DNA sequence: TGTGCCAGCAGCTTAACTACGGGGGTGAACACTGAAGCTTTCTTT. This translates into CASSLTTGVNTEAFF.

The count of this clone is one. This chain uses TRBV11-2 with TRBJ2-7, with TRBD1 matching 8 bases. CDR3 length equals 16 residues. J gave up 3 bases and V 1 base, and 8 bases lay outside the gene matches. CDR1 is SGHAT and CDR2 is FQNNGV in the germline V gene. This chain's CDR3 is CASSLGAAGGFYEQYF. The CDR3 coding sequence is TGTGCCAGCAGCTTAGGGGCGGCAGGGGGCTTCTACGAGCAGTACTTC.

This clone was seen once. The V gene is TRBV30, the J gene TRBJ1-1; D is ambiguous. The ends were cut back, 1 base at V and 5 bases at J, with 8 bases in the middle. From germline, CDR1 is GTSNPN and CDR2 SVGIG (reference sequence). The CDR3 extends over 12 amino acids. CDR3 amino acids: CAWSDGDTEAFF. As DNA, the CDR3 is TGTGCCTGGAGTGACGGGGATACTGAAGCTTTCTTT.

This chain links TRBV3-1 (or the pseudogene TRBV3-2) with TRBJ1-3; D gene ambiguous. With 4 bases removed from V and 0 bases from J, the gap between germline ends came to 7 bases. This CDR3 has 14 amino acids. CDR1 is LGHDT, CDR2 YNNKEL, per germline (reference sequence). In DNA, the CDR3 is TGTGCCAGCAGCCCAACTCTCTCTGGAAACACCATATATTTT. This encodes CASSPTLSGNTIYF.

The V call is TRBV14, the J call TRBJ2-3; D unresolved. The CDR3 consists of 16 residues. Trimming took off 1 base at V and 5 bases at J, with 16 bases between the two ends. Germline CDR1 SGHDN, CDR2 FVKESK. The CDR3 bases are TGTGCCAGCAGCCAAGTAAGATGGAGACTTGGAGATACGCAGTATTTT. This gives the protein CASSQVRWRLGDTQYF.

The chain has TRBV7-9 and TRBJ2-7; possible D gene TRBD2, 6 bases. Deletions cut 1 base from V and 6 bases from J, with 10 bases between. The CDR3 runs to 13 residues. CDR1 is SEHNR and CDR2 is FQNEAQ in the germline V gene (reference sequence). The CDR3 region is CASSLVGGGEQYF. In DNA, the CDR3 is TGTGCCAGCAGCTTAGTCGGGGGTGGCGAGCAGTACTTC.

J is TRBJ1-3 and V is TRBV5-1; possibly TRBD1 for D (5 bases). CDR3 length: 15 residues. CDR1 is SGHRS and CDR2 is YFSETQ in the germline V gene. The germline V and J ends were trimmed by 4 bases and 0 bases, with 11 bases remaining between them. CDR3 sequence (DNA): TGCGCCAGCAGCCTCGGGGGGAGCTCTGGAAACACCATATATTTT. Protein: CASSLGGSSGNTIYF.

The chain has TRBV28 and TRBJ1-1; D is undetermined. V was trimmed by 4 bases and J by 0 bases, leaving 18 bases between them. The CDR3 extends over 17 amino acids. The germline CDR1 and CDR2 sequences are MDHEN and SYDVKM. CDR3 bases: TGTGCCAGCAGTTCCGCCGCCGGGAGCTCTATGAACACTGAAGCTTTCTTT. Amino acids: CASSSAAGSSMNTEAFF.

V gene TRBV6-7 combines with J gene TRBJ2-4, with TRBD1 matching over 7 bases. TRBV6-7 is sorted into the ORF group, with uncertain function. CDR3 length: 14 amino acids. V was clipped by 7 bases and J by 7 bases; unmatched bases: 10. The CDR3 spells CASTHSGTVNIQYF. The CDR3 nucleotides are TGTGCCAGCACCCACTCCGGGACAGTTAACATTCAGTACTTC.

The chain couples TRBV10-3 to TRBJ2-1; D might be TRBD2 (6 bases). This CDR3 region has 12 residues. Trimming shortened V by 3 bases and J by 8 bases, and 8 bases separated the two germline ends. CDR1 and CDR2 (germline): ENHRY, SYGVKD. The CDR3 here is CAISDGGDEQFF. The CDR3 nucleotides are TGTGCCATCAGTGACGGAGGGGATGAGCAGTTCTTC.

V is TRBV5-1 and J is TRBJ1-2, with D maybe TRBD1 (5 bases). Trimming took off 3 bases at V and 4 bases at J, with 16 bases between the two ends. This CDR3 contains 15 residues. The germline V gene has CDR1 SGHRS and CDR2 YFSETQ. CDR3 sequence (DNA): TGCGCCAGCAGCTATGGGATTGACAGAAGCTATGGCTACACCTTC. Encoded protein: CASSYGIDRSYGYTF. Based on the CDR3 plus reference TRBV5-1 and TRBJ1-2, the full variable domain is KAGVTQTPRYLIKTRGQQVTLSCSPISGHRSVSWYQQTPGQGLQFLFEYFSETQRNKGNFPGRFSGRQFSNSRSEMNVSTLELGDSALYLCASSYGIDRSYGYTFGSGTRLTVV.

This clone was seen just once. The rearrangement joins TRBV3-1 (or the pseudogene TRBV3-2) to TRBJ1-2; 7 nucleotides line up with TRBD1. With 4 bases clipped from V and 0 bases from J, the junction kept 8 bases outside the gene matches. The CDR3 consists of 16 residues. Germline CDR1 is LGHDT and CDR2 is YNNKEL (reference sequence). This CDR3 reads CASSPPGQQTNYGYTF. Here the CDR3 DNA reads TGTGCCAGCAGCCCTCCGGGACAGCAAACTAACTATGGCTACACCTTC.

This clone was seen just once. The V call is TRBV6-5, the J call TRBJ1-3; TRBD1 matches at 7 bases. The CDR3 is 14 amino acids. Germline V gene data show CDR1 as MNHEY and CDR2 as SVGAGI. The trim removed 6 bases at V and 4 bases at J, leaving 6 bases unmatched. This chain's CDR3 is CASRPQGFGNTIYF. As DNA, the CDR3 is TGTGCCAGCAGACCACAGGGGTTCGGAAACACCATATATTTT.

The chain couples TRBV28 to TRBJ2-1; D may be TRBD2 (5 bases). Per germline, CDR1 MDHEN and CDR2 SYDVKM. There are 15 residues in the CDR3. Trimming pared 6 bases from V and 0 bases from J, leaving 12 bases between. In nucleotides, the CDR3 is TGTGCCAGCAGGAGGGAGTGGAGCTCCTACAATGAGCAGTTCTTC. It specifies CASRREWSSYNEQFF.

As regards this clone: At one end the junction does not follow the germline gene, possibly because of a read error. The CDR3 region has the DNA TGCGCCAGCAGCGTGGGACATGGAAACTCCATATATTTT. Translation gives CASSVGHGNSIYF. V gene TRBV5-1 combines with J gene TRBJ1-3; possibly TRBD1 for D (6 bases). Looked up from germline, CDR1 is SGHRS and CDR2 is YFSETQ. The CDR3 contains 13 residues.

The chain uses TRBV19 and TRBJ1-5; D ambiguous. Germline V gene data show CDR1 as LNHDA and CDR2 as SQIVND (reference sequence). V lost 7 bases and J lost 2, with 9 bases in between. The CDR3 loop spans 13 amino acids. The CDR3 DNA reads as TGTGCCAGTACGTTCGGAGGCAATCAGCCCCAGCATTTT. Protein product: CASTFGGNQPQHF.

V usage is TRBV19 and J usage is TRBJ2-1, with 7 nucleotides matching TRBD2. V shed 1 base and J 5 bases; nucleotides not matched to a gene: 5. Germline V gives CDR1 LNHDA, CDR2 SQIVND (reference sequence). The CDR3 has 15 amino acids. The chain's CDR3 is CASSIAGGTNNEQFF. The CDR3 DNA follows: TGTGCCAGTAGTATAGCGGGAGGCACGAACAATGAGCAGTTCTTC.

The genes are TRBV5-1 and TRBJ2-7; perhaps TRBD1 as D (5 bases). The CDR3 length is 14 residues. CDR1 is SGHRS, CDR2 YFSETQ, per germline. The V and J ends lost 4 bases and 2 bases respectively, with 13 bases between them. The CDR3 region is CASSLYQGTYEQYF. The CDR3 region has the DNA TGCGCCAGCAGCCTATACCAGGGTACCTACGAGCAGTACTTC.